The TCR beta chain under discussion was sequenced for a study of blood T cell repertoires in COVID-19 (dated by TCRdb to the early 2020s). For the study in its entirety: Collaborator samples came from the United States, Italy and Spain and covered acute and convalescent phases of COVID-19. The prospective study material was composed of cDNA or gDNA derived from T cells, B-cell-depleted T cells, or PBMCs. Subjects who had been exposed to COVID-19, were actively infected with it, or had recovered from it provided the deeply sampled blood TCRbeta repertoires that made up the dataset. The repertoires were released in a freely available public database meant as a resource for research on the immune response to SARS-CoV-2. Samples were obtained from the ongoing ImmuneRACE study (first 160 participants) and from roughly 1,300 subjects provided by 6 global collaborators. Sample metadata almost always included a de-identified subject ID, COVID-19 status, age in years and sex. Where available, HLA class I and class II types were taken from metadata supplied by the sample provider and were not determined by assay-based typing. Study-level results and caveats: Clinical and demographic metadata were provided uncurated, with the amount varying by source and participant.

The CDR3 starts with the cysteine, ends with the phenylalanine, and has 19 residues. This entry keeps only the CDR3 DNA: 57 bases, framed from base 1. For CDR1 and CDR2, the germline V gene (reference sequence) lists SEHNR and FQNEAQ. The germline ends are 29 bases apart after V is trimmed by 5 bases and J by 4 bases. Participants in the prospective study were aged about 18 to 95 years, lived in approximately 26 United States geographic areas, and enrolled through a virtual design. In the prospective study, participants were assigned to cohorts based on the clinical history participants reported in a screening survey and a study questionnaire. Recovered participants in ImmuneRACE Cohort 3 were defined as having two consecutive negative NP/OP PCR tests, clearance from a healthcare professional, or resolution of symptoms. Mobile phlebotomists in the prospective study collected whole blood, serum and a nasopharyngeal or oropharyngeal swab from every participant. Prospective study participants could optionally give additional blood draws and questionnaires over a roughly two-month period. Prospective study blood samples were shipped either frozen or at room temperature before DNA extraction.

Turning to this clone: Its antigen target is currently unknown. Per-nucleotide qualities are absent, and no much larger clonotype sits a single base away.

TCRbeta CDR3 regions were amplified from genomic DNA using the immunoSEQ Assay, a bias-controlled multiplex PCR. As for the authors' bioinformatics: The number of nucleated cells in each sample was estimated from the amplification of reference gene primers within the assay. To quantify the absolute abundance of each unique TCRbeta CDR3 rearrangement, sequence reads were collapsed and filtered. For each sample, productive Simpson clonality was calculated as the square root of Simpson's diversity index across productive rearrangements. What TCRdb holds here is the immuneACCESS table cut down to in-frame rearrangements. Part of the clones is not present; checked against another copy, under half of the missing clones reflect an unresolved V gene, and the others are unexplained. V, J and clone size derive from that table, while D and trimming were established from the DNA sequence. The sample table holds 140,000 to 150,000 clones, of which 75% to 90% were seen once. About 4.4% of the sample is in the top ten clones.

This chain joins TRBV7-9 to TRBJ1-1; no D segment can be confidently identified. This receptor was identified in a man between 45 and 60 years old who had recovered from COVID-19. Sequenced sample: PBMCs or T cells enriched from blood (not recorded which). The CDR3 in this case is CASSSTDARPLLRGTEAFF. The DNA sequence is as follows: TGTGCCAGCAGCAGCACTGATGCACGGCCCCTCTTGCGGGGCACTGAAGCTTTCTTT.